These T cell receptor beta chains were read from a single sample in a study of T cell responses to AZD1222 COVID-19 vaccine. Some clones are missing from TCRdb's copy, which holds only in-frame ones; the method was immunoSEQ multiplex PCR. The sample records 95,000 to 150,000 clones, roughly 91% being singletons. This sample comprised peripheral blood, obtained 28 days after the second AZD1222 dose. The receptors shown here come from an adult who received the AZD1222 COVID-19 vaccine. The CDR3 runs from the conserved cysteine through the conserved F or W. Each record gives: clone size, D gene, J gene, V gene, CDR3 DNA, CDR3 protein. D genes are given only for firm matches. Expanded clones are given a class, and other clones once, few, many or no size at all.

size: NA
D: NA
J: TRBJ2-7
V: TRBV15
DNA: TGTGCCACCAGCACCCGGAGGGGGGCCGAGCAGTACTTC
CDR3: CATSTRRGAEQYF

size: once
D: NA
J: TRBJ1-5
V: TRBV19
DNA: TGTGCCAGTGGCCCCAAGAATCAGCCCCAGCATTTT
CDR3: CASGPKNQPQHF

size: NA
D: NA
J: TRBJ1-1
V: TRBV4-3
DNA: TGCGCCAGCAGCCTTGGGAACACTGAAGCTTTCTTT
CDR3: CASSLGNTEAFF

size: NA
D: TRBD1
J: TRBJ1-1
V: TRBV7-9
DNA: TGTGCCAGCAGCGTAACTAACCAGGGGGCAGCTTTCTTT
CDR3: CASSVTNQGAAFF

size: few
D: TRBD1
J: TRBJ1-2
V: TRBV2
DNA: TGTGCCAGCGCACAGGGGGAGCGTGGCTACACCTTC
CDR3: CASAQGERGYTF

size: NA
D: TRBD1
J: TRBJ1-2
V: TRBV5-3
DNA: TGTGCCAGAAGCTTCCGTGGACAGGGACTACTCTATGGCTACACCTTC
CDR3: CARSFRGQGLLYGYTF

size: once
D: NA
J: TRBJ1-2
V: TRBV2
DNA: TGTGCCAGCAGTGAAGGCCCCACCTATGGCTACACCTTC
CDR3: CASSEGPTYGYTF

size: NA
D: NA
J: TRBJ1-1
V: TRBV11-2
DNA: TGTGCCAGCAGCTTAGAGGTCTTGGGGTATGGGGACACTGAAGCTTTCTTT
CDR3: CASSLEVLGYGDTEAFF

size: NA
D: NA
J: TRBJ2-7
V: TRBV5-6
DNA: TGTGCCAGCAGCTTGGGGCCTTCGACCGAGCAGTACTTC
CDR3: CASSLGPSTEQYF

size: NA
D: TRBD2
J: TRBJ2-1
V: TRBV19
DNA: TGTGCCAGTAGTATTATAGCGGGAACCCTTCGGAATGAGCAGTTCTTC
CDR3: CASSIIAGTLRNEQFF

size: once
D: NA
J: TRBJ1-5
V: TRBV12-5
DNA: TGTGCTAGTGGTCCCCCGAGTAGTAGCAATCAGCCCCAGCATTTT
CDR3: CASGPPSSSNQPQHF

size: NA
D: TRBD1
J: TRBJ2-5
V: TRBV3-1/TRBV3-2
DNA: TGTGCCAGCAGCCTTACAGGGGGCGAGGAGACCCAGTACTTC
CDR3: CASSLTGGEETQYF

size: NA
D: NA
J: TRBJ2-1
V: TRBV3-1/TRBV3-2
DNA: TGTGCCAGCAGCCAGGGGGGGCTTTCCAACAATGAGCAGTTCTTC
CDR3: CASSQGGLSNNEQFF

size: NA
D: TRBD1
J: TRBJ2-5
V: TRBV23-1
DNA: TGCGCCAGCAGTCAATGGGACAGGGGGCACTTC
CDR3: CASSQWDRGHF

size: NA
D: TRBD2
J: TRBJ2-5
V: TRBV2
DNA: TGTGCCAGCGGGATAAGCGGGGGGCCGGGGGAGACCCAGTACTTC
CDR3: CASGISGGPGETQYF

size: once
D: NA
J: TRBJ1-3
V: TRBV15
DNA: TGTGCCACCAGCAGAGATGCAACCGAGGGGAGCCCCATATATTTT
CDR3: CATSRDATEGSPIYF

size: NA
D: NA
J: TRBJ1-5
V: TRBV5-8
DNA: TGTGCCAGCAGCACGGGGGGCCAGCTTAATCAGCCCCAGCATTTT
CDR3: CASSTGGQLNQPQHF

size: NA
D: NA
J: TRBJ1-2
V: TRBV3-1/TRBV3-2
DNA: TGTGCCAGCAGCCAAGTTTACGACAGGTCCGTACCTGCTGGCTACACCTTC
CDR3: CASSQVYDRSVPAGYTF

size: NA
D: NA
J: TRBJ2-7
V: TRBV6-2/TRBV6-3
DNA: TGTGCCAGCAGCTCCGGGACTTACTCCTACGAGCAGTACTTC
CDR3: CASSSGTYSYEQYF

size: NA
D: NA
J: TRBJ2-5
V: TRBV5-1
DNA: TGCGCCAGCAGCTTGGGAGGGGGGATGGAGACCCAGTACTTC
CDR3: CASSLGGGMETQYF

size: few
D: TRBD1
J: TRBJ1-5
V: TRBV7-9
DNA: TGTGCCAGCAGCGTCACAGGGGGCGCCCAGCATTTT
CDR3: CASSVTGGAQHF

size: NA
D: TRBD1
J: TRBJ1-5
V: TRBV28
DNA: TGTGCCAGCAGTGGACAGGACCTATTTCAGCCCCAGCATTTT
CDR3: CASSGQDLFQPQHF

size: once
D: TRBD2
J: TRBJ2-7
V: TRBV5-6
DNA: TGTGCCAGCAGCTTGTCGGGGTTAGCGGGACATCTCTACGAGCAGTACTTC
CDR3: CASSLSGLAGHLYEQYF

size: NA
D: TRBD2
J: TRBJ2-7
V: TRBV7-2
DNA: TGTGCCAGCAGCCCAGGACTAGGATCCTACGAGCAGTACTTC
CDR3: CASSPGLGSYEQYF

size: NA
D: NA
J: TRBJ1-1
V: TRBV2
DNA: TGTGCCAGCAGTGCCTTAAGGGACAAAGCTTTCTTT
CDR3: CASSALRDKAFF

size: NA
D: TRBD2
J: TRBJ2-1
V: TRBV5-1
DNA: TGCGCCAGCAGCCAACCAGCGGGGGGGCAGGCGGACAATGAGCAGTTCTTC
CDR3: CASSQPAGGQADNEQFF

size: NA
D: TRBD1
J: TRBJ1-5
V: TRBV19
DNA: TGTGCCAGTAGTATTGGGAGACAGGGAGCATATAGCAATCAGCCCCAGCATTTT
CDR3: CASSIGRQGAYSNQPQHF

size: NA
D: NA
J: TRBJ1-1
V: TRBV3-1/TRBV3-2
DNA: TGTGCCAGCAGCCAAGATGGGGACACTGAAGCTTTCTTT
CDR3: CASSQDGDTEAFF

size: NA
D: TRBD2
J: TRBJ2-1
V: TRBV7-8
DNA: TGTGCCAGCAGCTTGGGGTTACGCGGGGGGGCACATGAGCAGTTCTTC
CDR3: CASSLGLRGGAHEQFF

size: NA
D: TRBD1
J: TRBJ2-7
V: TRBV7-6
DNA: TGTGCCAGCAGCTTGGGGACAGGGTCGTACGAGCAGTACTTC
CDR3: CASSLGTGSYEQYF

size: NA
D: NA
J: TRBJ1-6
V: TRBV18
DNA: TGTGCCAGCTCACTCAGCGTAAATTCACCCCTCCACTTT
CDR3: CASSLSVNSPLHF

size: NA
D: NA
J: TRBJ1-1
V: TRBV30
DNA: TGTGCCTGGAGTTCCCCCCCCACGGGTATGGGGGTCACTGAAGCTTTCTTT
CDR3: CAWSSPPTGMGVTEAFF

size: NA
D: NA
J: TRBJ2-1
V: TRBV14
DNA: TGTGCCAGCAGCCAAGTAATGGGCCGGGAGCAGTTCTTC
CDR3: CASSQVMGREQFF

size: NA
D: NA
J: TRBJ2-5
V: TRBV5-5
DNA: TGTGCCAGCAGTGTAGTAGTGGGGACCCAGTACTTC
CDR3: CASSVVVGTQYF

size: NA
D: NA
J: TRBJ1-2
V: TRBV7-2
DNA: TGTGCCAGCAGCTCCTTTGACGGAAACTATGGCTACACCTTC
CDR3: CASSSFDGNYGYTF

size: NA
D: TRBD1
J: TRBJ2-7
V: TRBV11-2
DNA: TGTGCCAGCAGCCGGGGACAGGTGATGACCTACGAGCAGTACTTC
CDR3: CASSRGQVMTYEQYF

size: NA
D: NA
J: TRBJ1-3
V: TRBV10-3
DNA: TGTGCCATCAGTGAGTCTCGAGGGGCTTCTGGAAACACCATATATTTT
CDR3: CAISESRGASGNTIYF

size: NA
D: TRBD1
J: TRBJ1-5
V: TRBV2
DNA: TGTGCCAGCAGAACAGGGGAGGGCAATCAGCCCCAGCATTTT
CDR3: CASRTGEGNQPQHF

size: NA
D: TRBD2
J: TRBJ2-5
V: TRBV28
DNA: TGTGCCAGCAGTTCCAACGGGGAGGGCCAAGAGACCCAGTACTTC
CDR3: CASSSNGEGQETQYF

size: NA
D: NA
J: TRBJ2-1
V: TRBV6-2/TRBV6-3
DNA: TGTGCCAGCAGCCCGGGACGGCTACCTAACAATGAGCAGTTCTTC
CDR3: CASSPGRLPNNEQFF

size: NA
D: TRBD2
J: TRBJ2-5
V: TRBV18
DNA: TGTGCCAGCTCACCCCTCTCTAGCGGGAGACACCAAGAGACCCAGTACTTC
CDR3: CASSPLSSGRHQETQYF

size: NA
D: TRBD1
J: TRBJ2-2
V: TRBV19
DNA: TGTGCCAGTAGTTGGGACAGGGAGGGCACCGGGGAGCTGTTTTTT
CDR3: CASSWDREGTGELFF

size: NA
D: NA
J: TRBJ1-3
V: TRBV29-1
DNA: TGCAGCGTTGAAACCCTTGGAAACACCATATATTTT
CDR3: CSVETLGNTIYF

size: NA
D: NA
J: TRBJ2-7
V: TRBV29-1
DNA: TGCAGCGTTGTAAGGCCCTCCTACGAGCAGTACTTC
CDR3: CSVVRPSYEQYF

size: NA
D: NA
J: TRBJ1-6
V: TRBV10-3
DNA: TGTGCCATCAGTGAAGGTGACAGTGCCCTAGGCTCCTATAATTCACCCCTCCACTTT
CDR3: CAISEGDSALGSYNSPLHF